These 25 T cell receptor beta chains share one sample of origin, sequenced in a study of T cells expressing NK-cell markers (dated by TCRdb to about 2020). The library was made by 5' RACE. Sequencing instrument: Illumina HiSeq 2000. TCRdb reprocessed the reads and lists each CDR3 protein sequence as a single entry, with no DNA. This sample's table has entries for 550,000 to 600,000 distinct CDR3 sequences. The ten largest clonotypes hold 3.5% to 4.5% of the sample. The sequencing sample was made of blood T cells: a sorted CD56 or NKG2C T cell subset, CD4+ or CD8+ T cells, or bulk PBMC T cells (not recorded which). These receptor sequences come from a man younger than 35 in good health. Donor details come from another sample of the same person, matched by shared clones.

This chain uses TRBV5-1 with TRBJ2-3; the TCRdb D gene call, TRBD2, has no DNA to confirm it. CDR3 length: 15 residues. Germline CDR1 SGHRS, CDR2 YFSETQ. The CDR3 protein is CASSPSGTRSDTQYF.

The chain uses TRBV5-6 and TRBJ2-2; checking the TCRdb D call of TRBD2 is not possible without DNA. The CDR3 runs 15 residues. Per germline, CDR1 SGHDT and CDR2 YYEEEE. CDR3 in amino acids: CASDAGTSGTGELFF.

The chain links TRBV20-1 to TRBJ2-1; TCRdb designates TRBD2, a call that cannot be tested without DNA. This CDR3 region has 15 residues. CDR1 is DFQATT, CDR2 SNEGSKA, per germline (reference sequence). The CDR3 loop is CSASSAGVAGDEQFF.

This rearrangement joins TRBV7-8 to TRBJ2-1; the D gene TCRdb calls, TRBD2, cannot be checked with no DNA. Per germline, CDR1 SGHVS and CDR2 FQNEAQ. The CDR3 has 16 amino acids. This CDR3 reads CASSYKTSGSNDEQFF.

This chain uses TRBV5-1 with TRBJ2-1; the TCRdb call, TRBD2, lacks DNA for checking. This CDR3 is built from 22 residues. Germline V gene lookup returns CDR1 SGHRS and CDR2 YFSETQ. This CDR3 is CASSFPPRNTTSGRNLWNEQFF.

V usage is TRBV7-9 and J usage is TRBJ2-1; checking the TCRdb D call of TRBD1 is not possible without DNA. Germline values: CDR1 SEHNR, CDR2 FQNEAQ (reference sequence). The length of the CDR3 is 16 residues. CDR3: CASSLVGGSSPHEQFF.

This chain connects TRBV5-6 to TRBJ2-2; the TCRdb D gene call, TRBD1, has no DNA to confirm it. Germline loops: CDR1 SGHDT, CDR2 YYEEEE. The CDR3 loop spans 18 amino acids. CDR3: CASSRTGASLTNTGELFF.

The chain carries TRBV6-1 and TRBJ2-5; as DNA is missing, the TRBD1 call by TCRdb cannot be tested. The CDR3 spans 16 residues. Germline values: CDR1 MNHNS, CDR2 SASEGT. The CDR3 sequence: CASSKGDRGNQETQYF.

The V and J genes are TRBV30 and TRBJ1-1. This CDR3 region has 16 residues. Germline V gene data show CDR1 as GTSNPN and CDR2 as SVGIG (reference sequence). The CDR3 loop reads CAWSVDSLKGGTEAFF.

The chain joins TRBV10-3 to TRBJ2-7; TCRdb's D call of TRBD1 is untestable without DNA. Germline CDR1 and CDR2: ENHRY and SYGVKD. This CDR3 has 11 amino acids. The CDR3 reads CAISSRDEQYF.

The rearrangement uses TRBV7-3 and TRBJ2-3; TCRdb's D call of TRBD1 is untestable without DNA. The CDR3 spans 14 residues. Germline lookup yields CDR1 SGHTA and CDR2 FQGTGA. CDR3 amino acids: CASRDGGGADTQYF.

This chain's CDR3 is CASSHSGVNQPQHF. The chain couples TRBV4-1 to TRBJ1-5; TCRdb's D call of TRBD1 is untestable without DNA. CDR1 MGHRA and CDR2 YSYEKL come from the germline V gene. CDR3 size: 14 residues.

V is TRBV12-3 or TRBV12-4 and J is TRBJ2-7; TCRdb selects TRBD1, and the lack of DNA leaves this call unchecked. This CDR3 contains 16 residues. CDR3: CASSPGDRGLSYEQYF.

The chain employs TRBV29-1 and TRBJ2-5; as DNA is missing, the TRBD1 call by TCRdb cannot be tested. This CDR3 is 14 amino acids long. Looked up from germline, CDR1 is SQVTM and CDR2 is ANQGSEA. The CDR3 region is CSVDGTGHQETQYF.

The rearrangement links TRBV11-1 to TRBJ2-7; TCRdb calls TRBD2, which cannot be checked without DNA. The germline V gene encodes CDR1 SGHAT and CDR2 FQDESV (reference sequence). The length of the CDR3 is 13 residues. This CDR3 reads CASQREASYEQYF.

CDR3 sequence: CASSFLEDLAAQETQYF. The gene calls are TRBV12-3 or TRBV12-4 and TRBJ2-5; absent DNA, TCRdb's TRBD2 call cannot be checked. This CDR3 contains 17 residues.

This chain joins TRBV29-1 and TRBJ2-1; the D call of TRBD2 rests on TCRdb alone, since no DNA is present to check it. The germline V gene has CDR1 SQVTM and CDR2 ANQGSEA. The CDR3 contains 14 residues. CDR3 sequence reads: CSVEGGGTSSEQFF.

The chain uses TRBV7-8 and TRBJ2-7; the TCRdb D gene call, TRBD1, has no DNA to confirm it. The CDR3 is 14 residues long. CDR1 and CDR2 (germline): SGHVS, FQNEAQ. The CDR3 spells CASSQGGVAYEQYF.

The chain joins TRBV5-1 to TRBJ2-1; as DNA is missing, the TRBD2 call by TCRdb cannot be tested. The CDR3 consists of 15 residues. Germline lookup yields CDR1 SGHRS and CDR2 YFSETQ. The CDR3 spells CASSASGRATGEQFF.

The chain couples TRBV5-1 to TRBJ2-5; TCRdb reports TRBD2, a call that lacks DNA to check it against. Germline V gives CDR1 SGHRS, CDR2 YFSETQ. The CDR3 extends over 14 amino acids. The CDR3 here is CASSLSGDQETQYF. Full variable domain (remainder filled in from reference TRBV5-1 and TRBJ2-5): KAGVTQTPRYLIKTRGQQVTLSCSPISGHRSVSWYQQTPGQGLQFLFEYFSETQRNKGNFPGRFSGRQFSNSRSEMNVSTLELGDSALYLCASSLSGDQETQYFGPGTRLLVL.

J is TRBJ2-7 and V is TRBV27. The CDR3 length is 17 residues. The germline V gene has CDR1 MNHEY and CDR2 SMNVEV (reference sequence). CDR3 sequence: CASSLLSSPPYTTEQYF.

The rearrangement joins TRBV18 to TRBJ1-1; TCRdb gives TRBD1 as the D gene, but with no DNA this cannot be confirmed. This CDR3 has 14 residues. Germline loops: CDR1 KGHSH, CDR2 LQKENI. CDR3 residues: CASSPRLEGKGAFF. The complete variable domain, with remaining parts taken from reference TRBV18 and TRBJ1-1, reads NAGVMQNPRHLVRRRGQEARLRCSPMKGHSHVYWYRQLPEEGLKFMVYLQKENIIDESGMPKERFSAEFPKEGPSILRIQQVVRGDSAAYFCASSPRLEGKGAFFGQGTRLTVV.

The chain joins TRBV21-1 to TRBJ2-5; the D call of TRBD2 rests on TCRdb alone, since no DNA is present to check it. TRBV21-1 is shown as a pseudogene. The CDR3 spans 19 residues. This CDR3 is CASSKVCTSGNIGQETQYF.

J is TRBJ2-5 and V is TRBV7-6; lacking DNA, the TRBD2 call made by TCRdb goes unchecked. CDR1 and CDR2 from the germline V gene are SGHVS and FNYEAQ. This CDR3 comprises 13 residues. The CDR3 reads CASGGTSWETQYF.

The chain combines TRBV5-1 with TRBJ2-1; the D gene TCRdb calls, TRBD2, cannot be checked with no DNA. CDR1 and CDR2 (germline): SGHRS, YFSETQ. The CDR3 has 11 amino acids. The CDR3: CASTSLGEQFF.